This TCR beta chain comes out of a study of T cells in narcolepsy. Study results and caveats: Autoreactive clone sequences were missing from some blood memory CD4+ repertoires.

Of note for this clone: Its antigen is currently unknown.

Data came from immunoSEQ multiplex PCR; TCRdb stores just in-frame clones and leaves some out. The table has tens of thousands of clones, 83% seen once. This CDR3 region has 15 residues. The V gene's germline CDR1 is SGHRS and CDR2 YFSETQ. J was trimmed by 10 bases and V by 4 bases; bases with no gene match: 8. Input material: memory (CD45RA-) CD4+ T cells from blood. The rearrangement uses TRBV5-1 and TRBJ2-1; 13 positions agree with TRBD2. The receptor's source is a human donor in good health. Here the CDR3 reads CASSHGLAGVGEQFF. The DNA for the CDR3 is TGCGCCAGCAGCCATGGACTAGCGGGAGTAGGGGAGCAGTTCTTC.